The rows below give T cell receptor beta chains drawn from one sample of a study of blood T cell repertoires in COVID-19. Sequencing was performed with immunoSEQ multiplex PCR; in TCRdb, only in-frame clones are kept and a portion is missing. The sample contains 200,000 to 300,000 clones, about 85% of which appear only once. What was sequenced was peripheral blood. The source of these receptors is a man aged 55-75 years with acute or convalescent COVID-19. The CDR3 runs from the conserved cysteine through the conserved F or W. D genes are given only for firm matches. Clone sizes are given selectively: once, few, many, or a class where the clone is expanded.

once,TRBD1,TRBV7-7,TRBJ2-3,TGTGCTAGCAGCTTAGGGACAGGTGATACGCAGTATTTT,CASSLGTGDTQYF
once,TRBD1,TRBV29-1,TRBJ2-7,TGCAGCGTTGGCCTTGGAGGACAGGGCTACGAGCAGTACTTC,CSVGLGGQGYEQYF
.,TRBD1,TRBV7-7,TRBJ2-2,TGTGCTAGCAGCATACCACAGGGGGCGGTAACCGGGGAGCTGTTTTTT,CASSIPQGAVTGELFF
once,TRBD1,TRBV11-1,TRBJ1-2,TGTGCCAGCAGGCGGTCTTCAGGGGGTGACTATGGCTACACCTTC,CASRRSSGGDYGYTF
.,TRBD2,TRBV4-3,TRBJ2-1,TGCGCCAGCAGCCAAGCGGGCGGGAGGTCCCACAATGAGCAGTTCTTC,CASSQAGGRSHNEQFF
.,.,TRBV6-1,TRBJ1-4,TGTGCCAGCAGTGAAGCCGGGGTGAGGGAAAAACTGTTTTTT,CASSEAGVREKLFF
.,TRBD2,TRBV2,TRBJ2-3,TGTGCCAGCACTTCAGCGGGGGGTCGCACAGATACGCAGTATTTT,CASTSAGGRTDTQYF
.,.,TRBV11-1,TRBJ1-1,TGTGCCAGCAGCTTCCAGGGGAAGGGCACTGAAGCTTTCTTT,CASSFQGKGTEAFF
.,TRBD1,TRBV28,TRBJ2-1,TGTGCCAGCAGTTCCCCGGGGGACAGGTACAATGAGCAGTTCTTC,CASSSPGDRYNEQFF
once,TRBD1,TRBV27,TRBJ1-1,TGTGCCAGCAGTTTGAGGCAGGGGGTAGTCGTGAACACTGAAGCTTTCTTT,CASSLRQGVVVNTEAFF
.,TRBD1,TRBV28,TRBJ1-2,TGTGCCAGCAGTTTGAAGGGGGCAGGAGGCTACACCTTC,CASSLKGAGGYTF
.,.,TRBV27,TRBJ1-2,TGTGCCAGCAGTTATAGACAGGATAACTATGGCTACACCTTC,CASSYRQDNYGYTF
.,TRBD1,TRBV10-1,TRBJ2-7,TGCGCCAGCAGTTTCGACAGGGTCTACGAGCAGTACTTC,CASSFDRVYEQYF
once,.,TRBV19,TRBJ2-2,TGTGCCAGTACTCGGGACTTGCCAGCCGGGGAGCTGTTTTTT,CASTRDLPAGELFF
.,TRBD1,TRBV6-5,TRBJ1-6,TGTGCCAGCACTCCGGGACAGGGCGATTCACCCCTCCACTTT,CASTPGQGDSPLHF
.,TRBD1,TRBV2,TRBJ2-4,TGTGCCAGCAGTCAAACCAAGACAGGGGTTAACATTCAGTACTTC,CASSQTKTGVNIQYF
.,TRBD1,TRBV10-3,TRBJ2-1,TGTGCCATCAGTGAGTCCCCCCGGGACAGAACTACTAGCAATGAGCAGTTCTTC,CAISESPRDRTTSNEQFF
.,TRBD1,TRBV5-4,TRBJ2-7,TGTGCCAGCAGCCCCGGCGCGGCAGGGGGAAACCTTGGGCAGTACTTC,CASSPGAAGGNLGQYF
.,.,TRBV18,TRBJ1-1,TGTGCCAGCTCACCACAAGGGGGTGTCATGAACACTGAAGCTTTCTTT,CASSPQGGVMNTEAFF
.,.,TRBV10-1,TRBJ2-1,TGCGCCAGCAGTGAAGACAGGTACAATGAGCAGTTCTTC,CASSEDRYNEQFF
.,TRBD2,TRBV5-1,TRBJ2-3,TGCGCCAGCAGCCCGCGGACTAGCGGGGTCACAGATACGCAGTATTTT,CASSPRTSGVTDTQYF
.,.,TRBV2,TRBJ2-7,TGTGCCAGCAGAGGGGGGACAGTCTCCTACGAGCAGTACTTC,CASRGGTVSYEQYF
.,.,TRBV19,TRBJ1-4,TGTGCCAGTAGTATACGTGCAACTAATGAAAAACTGTTTTTT,CASSIRATNEKLFF
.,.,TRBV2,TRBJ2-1,TGTGCCAGCGGTCCAGGTCTAAACAATGAGCAGTTCTTC,CASGPGLNNEQFF
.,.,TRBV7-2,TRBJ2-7,TGTGCCAGCAGCGTTGATGTGGGCTGGACCTACGAGCAGTACTTC,CASSVDVGWTYEQYF
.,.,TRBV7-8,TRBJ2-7,TGTGCCAGCAGCCCCGGTTACGAGCAGTACTTC,CASSPGYEQYF
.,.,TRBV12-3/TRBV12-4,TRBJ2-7,TGTGCCAGCAGCCGAATGACAGGTTACGAGCAGTACTTC,CASSRMTGYEQYF
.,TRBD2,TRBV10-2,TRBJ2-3,TGCGCCAGCAGTGAAAGGCTAGCGGGGCGTAATACGCAGTATTTT,CASSERLAGRNTQYF
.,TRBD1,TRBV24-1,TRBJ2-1,TGTGCCACCAGTGACCCGCGGGGGACAGGGGCGGCAAATGAGCAGTTCTTC,CATSDPRGTGAANEQFF
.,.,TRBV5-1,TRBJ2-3,TGCGCCAGCAGCTTCCTAGGGGGAACAAGCACAGATACGCAGTATTTT,CASSFLGGTSTDTQYF
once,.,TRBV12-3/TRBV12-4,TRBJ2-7,TGTGCCAGCAGTTTATCCAGCTCCTACGAGCAGTACTTC,CASSLSSSYEQYF
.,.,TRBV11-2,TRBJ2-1,TGTGCCAGCAGCTTAGTTCGCGGGACCGGGATAAATGAGCAGTTCTTC,CASSLVRGTGINEQFF
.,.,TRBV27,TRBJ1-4,TGTGCCAGCAGTTTATGGGCAGCAACTAATGAAAAACTGTTTTTT,CASSLWAATNEKLFF
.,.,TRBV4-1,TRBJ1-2,TGCGCCAGCAGCCAATCTCCCTTTCCTGGGGACTTGGTCTATGGCTACACCTTC,CASSQSPFPGDLVYGYTF
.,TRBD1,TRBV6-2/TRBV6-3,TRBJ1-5,TGTGCCAGCAGTTACGGACAGGGTGCTAATCAGCCCCAGCATTTT,CASSYGQGANQPQHF
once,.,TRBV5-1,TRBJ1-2,TGCGCCAGCAGCTTGGGACAGATTCTATCTGGCTACACCTTC,CASSLGQILSGYTF
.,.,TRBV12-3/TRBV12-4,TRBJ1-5,TGCGCCTCCGGAAGGGGGAGCAATCAGCCCCAGCATTTT,CASGRGSNQPQHF
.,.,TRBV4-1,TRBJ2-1,TGCGCCAGCAGCCAATCGCCTCCAGCTAGCTCCTACAATGAGCAGTTCTTC,CASSQSPPASSYNEQFF
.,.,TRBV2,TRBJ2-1,TGTGCCCAGCAAGCCGGGGGGCACCCCTACAATGAGCAGTTCTTC,CAQQAGGHPYNEQFF
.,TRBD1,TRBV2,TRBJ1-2,TGTGCCAGCACAGGAGGGGGCGCCGGCTATGGCTACACCTTC,CASTGGGAGYGYTF
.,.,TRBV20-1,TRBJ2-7,TGCAGTGCTACAGGGAACTACGAGCAGTACTTC,CSATGNYEQYF
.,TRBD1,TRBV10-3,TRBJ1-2,TGTGCCACCAGGAGGGGGGGACAGGGAAACTATGGCTACACCTTC,CATRRGGQGNYGYTF
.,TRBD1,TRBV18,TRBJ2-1,TGTGCCAGCTCACCACCGGGACAGGGGGCGCGGGGTGAGCAGTTCTTC,CASSPPGQGARGEQFF
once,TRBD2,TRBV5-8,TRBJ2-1,TGTGCCAGCAGCGCCGGACTAGCGAGGGTAGATGAGCAGTTCTTC,CASSAGLARVDEQFF
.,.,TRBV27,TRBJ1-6,TGTGCCAGCAGACCTCTCTCCCGGAATTCACCCCTCCACTTT,CASRPLSRNSPLHF
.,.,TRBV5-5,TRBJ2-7,TGTGCCAGCAGCCCTAGGCTTTACGAGCAGTACTTC,CASSPRLYEQYF
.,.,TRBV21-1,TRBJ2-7,TGTGCCAGCAGCAAGGGGACTAGCAGAAGCTCCTACGAGCAGTACTTC,CASSKGTSRSSYEQYF
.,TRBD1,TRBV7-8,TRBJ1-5,TGTGCCAGCAGCTTAGGGACAGGGAACTATCAGCCCCAGCATTTT,CASSLGTGNYQPQHF
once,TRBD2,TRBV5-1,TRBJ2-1,TGCGCCAGCAGCTTCTCCGGGGGGACGGGTTTGGATGAGCAGTTCTTC,CASSFSGGTGLDEQFF
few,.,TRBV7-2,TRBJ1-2,TGTGCCAGCAGTCTCGGGGTGCCAACTAACTATGGCTACACCTTC,CASSLGVPTNYGYTF
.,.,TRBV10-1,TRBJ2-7,TGCGCCAGCAGTGAGACAGGGAAAATCATATACGAGCAGTACTTC,CASSETGKIIYEQYF
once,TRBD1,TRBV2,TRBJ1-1,TGTGCCAGCACAAGGGACAGTAGCACTGAAGCTTTCTTT,CASTRDSSTEAFF